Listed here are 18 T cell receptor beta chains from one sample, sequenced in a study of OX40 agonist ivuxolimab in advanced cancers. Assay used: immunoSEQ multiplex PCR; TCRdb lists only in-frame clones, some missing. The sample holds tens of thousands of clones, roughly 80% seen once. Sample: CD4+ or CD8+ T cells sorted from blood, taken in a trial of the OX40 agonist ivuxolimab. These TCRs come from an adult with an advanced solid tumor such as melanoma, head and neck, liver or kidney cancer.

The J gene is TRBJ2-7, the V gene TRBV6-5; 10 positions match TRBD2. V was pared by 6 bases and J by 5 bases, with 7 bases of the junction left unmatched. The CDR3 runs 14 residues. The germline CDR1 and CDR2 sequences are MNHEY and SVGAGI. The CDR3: CASRFSGRRDEQYF. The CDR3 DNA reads TGTGCCAGCAGGTTTAGCGGGAGGCGGGACGAGCAGTACTTC.

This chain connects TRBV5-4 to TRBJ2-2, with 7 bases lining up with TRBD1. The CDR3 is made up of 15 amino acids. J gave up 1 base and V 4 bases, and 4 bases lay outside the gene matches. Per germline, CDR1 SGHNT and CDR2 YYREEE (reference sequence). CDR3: CASSPGQLNTGELFF. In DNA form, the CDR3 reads TGTGCCAGCAGCCCGGGACAGCTGAACACCGGGGAGCTGTTTTTT.

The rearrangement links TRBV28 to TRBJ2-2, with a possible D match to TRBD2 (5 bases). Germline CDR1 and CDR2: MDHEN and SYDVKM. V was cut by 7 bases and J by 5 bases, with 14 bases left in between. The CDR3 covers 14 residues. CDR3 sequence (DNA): TGTGCCAGCACCGCGTACCGGACTACCGGGGAGCTGTTTTTT. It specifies CASTAYRTTGELFF. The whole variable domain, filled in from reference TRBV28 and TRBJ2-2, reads DVKVTQSSRYLVKRTGEKVFLECVQDMDHENMFWYRQDPGLGLRLIYFSYDVKMKEKGDIPEGYSVSREKKERFSLILESASTNQTSMYLCASTAYRTTGELFFGEGSRLTVL.

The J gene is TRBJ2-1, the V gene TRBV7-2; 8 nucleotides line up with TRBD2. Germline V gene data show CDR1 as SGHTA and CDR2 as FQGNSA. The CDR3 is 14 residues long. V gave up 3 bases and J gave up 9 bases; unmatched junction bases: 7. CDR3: CASSFGASGSEQFF. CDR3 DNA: TGTGCCAGCAGCTTTGGCGCGAGCGGGAGTGAGCAGTTCTTC.

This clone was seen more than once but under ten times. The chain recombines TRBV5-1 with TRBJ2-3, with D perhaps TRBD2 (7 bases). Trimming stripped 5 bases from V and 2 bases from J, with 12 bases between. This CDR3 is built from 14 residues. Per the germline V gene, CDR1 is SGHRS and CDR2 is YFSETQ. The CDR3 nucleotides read TGCGCCAGCAGGAAGGGGGGGTCCACAGATACGCAGTATTTT. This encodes CASRKGGSTDTQYF.

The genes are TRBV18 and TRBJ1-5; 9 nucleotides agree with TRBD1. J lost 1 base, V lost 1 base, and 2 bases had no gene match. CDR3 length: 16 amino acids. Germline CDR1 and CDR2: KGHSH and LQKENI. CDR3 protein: CASSPLGQGSNQPQHF. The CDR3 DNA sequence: TGTGCCAGCTCACCACTGGGACAGGGCAGCAATCAGCCCCAGCATTTT. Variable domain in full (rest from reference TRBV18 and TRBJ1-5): NAGVMQNPRHLVRRRGQEARLRCSPMKGHSHVYWYRQLPEEGLKFMVYLQKENIIDESGMPKERFSAEFPKEGPSILRIQQVVRGDSAAYFCASSPLGQGSNQPQHFGDGTRLSIL.

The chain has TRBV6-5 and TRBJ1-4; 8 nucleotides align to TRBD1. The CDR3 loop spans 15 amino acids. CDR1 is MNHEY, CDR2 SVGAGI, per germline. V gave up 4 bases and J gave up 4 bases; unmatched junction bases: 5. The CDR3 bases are TGTGCCAGCAGTTCGGGACAGGCTGGTAATGAAAAACTGTTTTTT. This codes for CASSSGQAGNEKLFF.

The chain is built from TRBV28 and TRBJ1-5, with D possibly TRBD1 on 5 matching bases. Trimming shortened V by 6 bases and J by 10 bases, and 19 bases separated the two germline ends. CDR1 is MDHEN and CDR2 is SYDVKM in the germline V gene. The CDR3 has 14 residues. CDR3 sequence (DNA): TGTGCCAGCAGACGTACAAGGGGCCCCCTTCCCCAGCATTTT. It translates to CASRRTRGPLPQHF.

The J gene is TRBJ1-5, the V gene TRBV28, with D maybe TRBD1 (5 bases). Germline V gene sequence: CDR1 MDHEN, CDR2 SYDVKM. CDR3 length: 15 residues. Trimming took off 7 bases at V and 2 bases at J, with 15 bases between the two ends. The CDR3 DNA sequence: TGTGCCAGCACTACCGGGACCATGGGCAATCAGCCCCAGCATTTT. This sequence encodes CASTTGTMGNQPQHF.

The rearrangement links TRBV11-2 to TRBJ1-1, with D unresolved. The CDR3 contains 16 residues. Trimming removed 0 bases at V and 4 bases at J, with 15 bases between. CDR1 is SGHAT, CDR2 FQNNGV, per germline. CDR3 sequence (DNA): TGTGCCAGCAGCTTAGAGGTTTTGGCGGGGAGCACTGAAGCTTTCTTT. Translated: CASSLEVLAGSTEAFF.

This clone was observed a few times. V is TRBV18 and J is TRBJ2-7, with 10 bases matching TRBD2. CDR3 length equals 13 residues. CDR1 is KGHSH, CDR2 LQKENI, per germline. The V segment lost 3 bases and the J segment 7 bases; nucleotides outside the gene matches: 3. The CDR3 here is CASSPGLAEEQYF. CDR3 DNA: TGTGCCAGCTCACCTGGACTAGCGGAGGAGCAGTACTTC.

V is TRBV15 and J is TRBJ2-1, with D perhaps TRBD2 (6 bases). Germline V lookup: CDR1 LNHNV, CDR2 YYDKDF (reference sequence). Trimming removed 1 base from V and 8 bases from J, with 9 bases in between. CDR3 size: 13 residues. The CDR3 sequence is CATSRAGGHEQFF. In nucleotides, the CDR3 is TGTGCCACCAGCAGAGCCGGGGGTCATGAGCAGTTCTTC.

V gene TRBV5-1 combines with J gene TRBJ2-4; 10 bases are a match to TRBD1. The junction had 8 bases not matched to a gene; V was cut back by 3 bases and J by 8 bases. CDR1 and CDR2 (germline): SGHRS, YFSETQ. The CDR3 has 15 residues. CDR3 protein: CASSSGTGVVDIQYF. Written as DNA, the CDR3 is TGCGCCAGCAGCTCAGGGACAGGGGTTGTGGACATTCAGTACTTC.

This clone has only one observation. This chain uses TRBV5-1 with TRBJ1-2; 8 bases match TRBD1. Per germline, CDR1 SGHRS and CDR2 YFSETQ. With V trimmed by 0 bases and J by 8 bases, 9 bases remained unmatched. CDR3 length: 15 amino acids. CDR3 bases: TGCGCCAGCAGCTTGGAAGGGACAGGACCACGGGGCTACACCTTC. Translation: CASSLEGTGPRGYTF.

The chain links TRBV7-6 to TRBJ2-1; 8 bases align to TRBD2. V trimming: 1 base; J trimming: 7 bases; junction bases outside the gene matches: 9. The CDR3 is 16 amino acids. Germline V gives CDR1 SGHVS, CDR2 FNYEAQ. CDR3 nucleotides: TGTGCCAGCAGCTTAGTCTCTTCGGGGGGGCAAAATGAGCAGTTCTTC. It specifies CASSLVSSGGQNEQFF.

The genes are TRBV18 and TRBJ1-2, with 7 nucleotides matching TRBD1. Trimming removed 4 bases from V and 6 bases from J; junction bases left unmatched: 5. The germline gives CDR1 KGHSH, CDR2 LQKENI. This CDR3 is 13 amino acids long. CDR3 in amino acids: CASSRDSSDGYTF. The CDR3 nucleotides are TGTGCCAGCTCACGGGACAGCTCCGATGGCTACACCTTC.

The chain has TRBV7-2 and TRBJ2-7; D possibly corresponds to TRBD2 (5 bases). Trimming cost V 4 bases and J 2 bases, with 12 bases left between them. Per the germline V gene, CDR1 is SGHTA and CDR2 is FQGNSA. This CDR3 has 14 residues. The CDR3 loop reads CASSSSSGTYEQYF. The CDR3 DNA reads TGTGCCAGCAGCTCGTCGAGCGGAACCTACGAGCAGTACTTC.

The CDR3, as DNA: TGTGCCAGCAGTGAATATAATATGGGCAGGGGGCGAACGGAGACCCAGTACTTC. This sequence encodes CASSEYNMGRGRTETQYF. The chain recombines TRBV6-1 with TRBJ2-5, with 8 positions matching TRBD1. The CDR3 is 18 amino acids. Germline lookup yields CDR1 MNHNS and CDR2 SASEGT. The J segment lost 5 bases and the V segment lost 2 bases, leaving 16 bases of the junction unmatched.